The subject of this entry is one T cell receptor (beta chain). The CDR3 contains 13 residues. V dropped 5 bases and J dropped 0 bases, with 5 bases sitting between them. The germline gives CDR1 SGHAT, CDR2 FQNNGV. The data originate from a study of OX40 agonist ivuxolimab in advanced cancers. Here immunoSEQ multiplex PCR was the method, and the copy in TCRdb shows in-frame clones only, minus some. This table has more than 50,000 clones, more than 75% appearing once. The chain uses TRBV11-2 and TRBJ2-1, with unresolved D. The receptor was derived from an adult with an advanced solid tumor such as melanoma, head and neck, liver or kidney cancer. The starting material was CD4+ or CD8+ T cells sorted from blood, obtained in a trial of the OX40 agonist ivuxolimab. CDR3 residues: CASSRSSYNEQFF. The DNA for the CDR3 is TGTGCCAGCAGCAGGAGCTCCTACAATGAGCAGTTCTTC.